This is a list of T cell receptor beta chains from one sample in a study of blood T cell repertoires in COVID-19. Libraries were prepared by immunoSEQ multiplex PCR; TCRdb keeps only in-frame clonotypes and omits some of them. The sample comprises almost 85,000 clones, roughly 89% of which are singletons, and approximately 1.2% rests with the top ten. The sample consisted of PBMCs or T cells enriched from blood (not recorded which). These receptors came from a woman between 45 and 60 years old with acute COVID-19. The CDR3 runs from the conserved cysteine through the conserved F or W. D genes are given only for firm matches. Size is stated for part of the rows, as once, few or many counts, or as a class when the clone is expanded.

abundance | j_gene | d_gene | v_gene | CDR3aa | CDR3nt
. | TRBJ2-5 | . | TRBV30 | CAWSVRETQYF | TGTGCCTGGAGTGTGAGAGAGACCCAGTACTTC
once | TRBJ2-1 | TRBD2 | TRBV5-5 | CASSLRSGLAGIYNEQFF | TGTGCCAGCAGCTTGCGCTCGGGACTAGCGGGGATTTACAATGAGCAGTTCTTC
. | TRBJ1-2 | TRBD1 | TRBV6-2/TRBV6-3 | CASSDTGDYGYTF | TGTGCCAGCAGCGATACAGGGGACTATGGCTACACCTTC
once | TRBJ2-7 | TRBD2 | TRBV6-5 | CASSRTSGSYEQYF | TGTGCCAGCAGTAGGACTAGCGGGTCCTACGAGCAGTACTTC
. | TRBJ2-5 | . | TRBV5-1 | CASSLVPGQETQYF | TGCGCCAGCAGCTTGGTTCCAGGTCAAGAGACCCAGTACTTC
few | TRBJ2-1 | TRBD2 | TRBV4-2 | CASSQGKGLAGNNEQFF | TGTGCCAGCAGCCAGGGAAAAGGACTAGCGGGCAACAATGAGCAGTTCTTC
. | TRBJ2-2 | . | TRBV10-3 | CAISESGRLNTGELFF | TGTGCCATCAGTGAGTCGGGGAGGTTGAACACCGGGGAGCTGTTTTTT
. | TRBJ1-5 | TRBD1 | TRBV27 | CASSPDRGNQPQHF | TGTGCCAGCAGTCCTGACAGGGGGAATCAGCCCCAGCATTTT
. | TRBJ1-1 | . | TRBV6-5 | CASSYSSRYTEAFF | TGTGCCAGCAGTTACTCGAGCAGGTACACTGAAGCTTTCTTT
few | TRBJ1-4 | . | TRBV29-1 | CSGYSSTNEKLFF | TGCAGCGGTTACAGTTCAACTAATGAAAAACTGTTTTTT
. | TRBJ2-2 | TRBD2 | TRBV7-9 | CASSSGTSGSAGELFF | TGTGCCAGCAGCTCTGGGACTAGCGGGAGTGCCGGGGAGCTGTTTTTT
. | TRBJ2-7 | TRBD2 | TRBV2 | CASSVSSGSGIEQYF | TGTGCCAGCAGTGTGTCTAGCGGGAGTGGTATCGAGCAGTACTTC
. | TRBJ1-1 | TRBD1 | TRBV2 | CASSGGDRRGTEAFF | TGTGCCAGCAGTGGCGGGGACAGGCGGGGCACTGAAGCTTTCTTT
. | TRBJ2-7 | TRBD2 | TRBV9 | CASSPFGGAYEQYF | TGTGCCAGCAGCCCGTTTGGGGGGGCCTACGAGCAGTACTTC
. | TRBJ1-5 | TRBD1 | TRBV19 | CASSVQTGSNQPQHF | TGTGCCAGTAGTGTACAGACAGGGAGCAATCAGCCCCAGCATTTT
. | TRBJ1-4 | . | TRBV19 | CASCPQATNEKLFF | TGTGCCAGCTGCCCACAGGCAACTAATGAAAAACTGTTTTTT
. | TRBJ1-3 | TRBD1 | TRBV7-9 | CASSYSGGAGNTIYF | TGTGCCAGCAGCTACTCAGGGGGAGCCGGAAACACCATATATTTT
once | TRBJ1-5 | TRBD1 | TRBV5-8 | CASRLPGQGFQPQHF | TGTGCCAGCAGACTTCCGGGACAGGGTTTTCAGCCCCAGCATTTT
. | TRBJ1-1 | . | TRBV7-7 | CASSLGTKNTEAFF | TGTGCCAGCAGCTTAGGTACAAAGAACACTGAAGCTTTCTTT
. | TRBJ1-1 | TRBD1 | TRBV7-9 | CASSSRTGRNTEAFF | TGTGCCAGCAGCTCCCGGACAGGACGGAACACTGAAGCTTTCTTT
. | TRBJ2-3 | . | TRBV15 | CATSRDGSQAGDTQYF | TGTGCCACCAGCAGAGATGGATCCCAGGCAGGGGATACGCAGTATTTT
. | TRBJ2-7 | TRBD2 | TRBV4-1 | CASSWGLAGTYEQYF | TGCGCCAGCAGCTGGGGACTAGCGGGAACCTACGAGCAGTACTTC
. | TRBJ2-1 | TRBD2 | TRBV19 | CASSIRSASGRNEQFF | TGTGCCAGTAGTATCAGGTCGGCTAGCGGGAGAAATGAGCAGTTCTTC